This T cell receptor (beta chain) stems from a study of immune evolution from preneoplasia to lung adenocarcinoma. Measured with immunoSEQ multiplex PCR; TCRdb has only the in-frame clones, and not every one. The profile covers 8,000 to 8,500 clones, with roughly 73% appearing a single time and approximately 7.2% taken by the ten largest. CDR1 SEHNR and CDR2 FQNEAQ come from the germline V gene (reference sequence). The ends lost 6 bases at V and 5 bases at J; junction bases unmatched: 7. The CDR3 is 17 residues long. The chain employs TRBV7-9 and TRBJ2-6; 13 positions match TRBD2. This receptor was taken from a person between 60 and 80 years old with lung adenocarcinoma. Sequencing was carried out using FFPE adjacent normal lung tissue. The CDR3 region is CASRPGTSGIWANVLTF. The CDR3 DNA is TGTGCCAGCAGACCCGGGACTAGCGGGATCTGGGCCAACGTCCTGACTTTC.